This T cell receptor (beta chain) is from a study of blood T cells in healthy people across ages. This clonotype was counted at least ten times. Its target is not known. General observations from the study: PBMCs went unsorted, and a conclusive naive versus antigen-experienced comparison was therefore prevented.

For the second PCR, which ran for about 6 to 11 cycles, a sample-barcoded 5' primer and a J-beta primer mix were used. From the 5' RACE reads, TCRdb called clonotypes with MiXCR, one entry per CDR3 protein. The table shows around 1,500,000 distinct CDR3 sequences, with roughly 27% occurring only once. J lost 15 bases, V lost 6 bases, and 7 bases had no gene match. The length of the CDR3 is 13 residues. The germline V gene encodes CDR1 MNHEY and CDR2 SVGEGT. The rearrangement joins TRBV6-2 or TRBV6-3 to TRBJ2-1; TRBD2 matches 14 bases. Specimen: blood. The source of this sequence is a young woman in good health. The DNA of the CDR3 is TGTGCCAGCAGCCCCCGACTAGCGGGAGGGTCGTTCTTC. This gives the protein CASSPRLAGGSFF.